Listed below are T cell receptor beta chains from one sample, sequenced in a study of human T cells and chemical hapten exposure. TCRdb recomputed calls from the RACE reads with MiXCR, one row per CDR3 protein. The sample shows approximately 370,000 distinct CDR3 sequences, over 5% of them seen only once. The material sequenced was whole blood, taken in connection with sensitization to the hapten diphenylcyclopropenone (DPC). All receptors come from a woman aged 18 to 35 with alopecia areata. Some clones in this sample may be carry-over from other donors' samples. CDR3s include the opening cysteine and the closing phenylalanine or tryptophan.

V gene: TRBV12-3/TRBV12-4
CDR3 protein: CASTLEADHRELFF

V gene: TRBV7-2
CDR3 protein: CASSLAQITGELFF

V gene: TRBV12-3/TRBV12-4
CDR3 protein: CASSLSGANEKLFF

V gene: TRBV28
CDR3 protein: CASSLSGGEQYF

V gene: TRBV5-6
CDR3 protein: CASSSSSQGNTEAFF

V gene: TRBV5-1
CDR3 protein: CASSAGRNEKLFF

V gene: TRBV27
CDR3 protein: CASSLSDRSYGYTF

V gene: TRBV20-1
CDR3 protein: CSARGLSYEQYF

V gene: TRBV29-1
CDR3 protein: CSVEWPGRGYTF

V gene: TRBV4-3
CDR3 protein: CASSQDLGGASSNQPQHF

V gene: TRBV12-3/TRBV12-4
CDR3 protein: CASSGGGTYNEQFF

V gene: TRBV20-1
CDR3 protein: CSAYLPPGNTEAFF

V gene: TRBV19
CDR3 protein: CASSPAGDNSPLHF